This T cell receptor beta chain was profiled in a study of blood T cell repertoires in COVID-19. Looking at the study overall: Acute and convalescent COVID-19 specimens originated in the United States, Italy and Spain.

Under the authors' procedure: Amplification of reference gene primers was used by the study to estimate nucleated cell counts. Libraries were prepared by immunoSEQ multiplex PCR; TCRdb keeps only in-frame clonotypes and omits some of them. For V, J and clone size, that table is used; D and trimming come from the DNA. The sample gives about 95,000 clones, around 90% of which show up once; 4.5% to 5.5% is in the top ten. The V end lost 5 bases, the J end lost 1 base, and 11 bases lay between the germline ends. CDR1 SEHNR and CDR2 FQNEAQ come from the germline V gene (reference sequence). CDR3 length: 14 residues. Enrolment of Seattle patients took place during active infection, and they were followed longitudinally.

Sequenced material: peripheral blood. The chain has TRBV7-9 and TRBJ2-5; tentatively, D is TRBD2 (6 bases). The TCR comes from a man aged 60 to 75 with COVID-19, enrolled during active disease. The CDR3 is CASSLRDSQETQYF. The CDR3 DNA is TGTGCCAGCAGCCTCCGGGACTCCCAAGAGACCCAGTACTTC.